The sequence of this T cell receptor beta chain was determined in a study of blood T cell repertoires in COVID-19. The data were produced by immunoSEQ multiplex PCR, yet TCRdb's version contains in-frame clones alone and is incomplete. This table holds roughly 80,000 clones, approximately 84% found once. The CDR3 has 14 amino acids. Trimming cost V 0 bases and J 6 bases, with 12 bases left between them. Germline loops: CDR1 SGDLS, CDR2 YYNGEE. By sample share, this clone is medium-sized. The receptor's source is a man aged 60 to 75 with active or convalescent COVID-19. Sequencing was performed on peripheral blood. The chain couples TRBV9 to TRBJ1-2; the D is unclear. CDR3 sequence: CASSVDAAPHGYTF. CDR3 DNA: TGTGCCAGCAGCGTAGATGCTGCGCCTCATGGCTACACCTTC.